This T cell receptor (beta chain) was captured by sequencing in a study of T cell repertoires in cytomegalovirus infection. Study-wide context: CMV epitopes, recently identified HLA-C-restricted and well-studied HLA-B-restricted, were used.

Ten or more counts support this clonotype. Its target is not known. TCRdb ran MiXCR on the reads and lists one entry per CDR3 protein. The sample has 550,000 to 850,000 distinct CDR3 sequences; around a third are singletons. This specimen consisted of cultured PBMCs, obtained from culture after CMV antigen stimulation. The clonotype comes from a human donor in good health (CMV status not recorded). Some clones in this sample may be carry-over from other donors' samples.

In DNA, the CDR3 is TGTGCCAGCAGCCGGTGGGGGGAAGAGACCCAGTACTTC. Protein sequence: CASSRWGEETQYF. The chain recombines TRBV7-2 with TRBJ2-5; D perhaps matches TRBD2 (6 bases). Germline lookup yields CDR1 SGHTA and CDR2 FQGNSA. This CDR3 is 13 amino acids long. V was cut by 5 bases and J by 3 bases, with 10 bases left in between.